This T cell receptor beta chain came from a study of cytomegalovirus exposure and HLA in healthy donors. With regard to this clone: Antigen: not known.

It was with 60 Vbeta and 13 Jbeta primers that the PCR ran. The protocol was immunoSEQ multiplex PCR, while the TCRdb copy is restricted to in-frame clones and leaves out a portion. The sample carries under 150,000 clones, approximately 60% recorded once. Study-wide results and limits: Roughly uniform depth of sequencing across donors was assumed in presence/absence analyses. Some V segments, TRBV6-2 and TRBV6-3 among them, were indistinguishable and were therefore excluded. Cytomegalovirus-associated TCR beta chains were listed, numbering 150 to 200.

The CDR3 extends over 14 amino acids. Germline V CDR1 and CDR2: SGHTA, FQGNSA. Sequencing used PBMCs. The TCR comes from a woman in her thirties or forties in good health and CMV-seronegative. This chain connects TRBV7-2 to TRBJ2-5; the D gene is possibly TRBD2 (5 bases). The J call may be in error: the DNA end matches TRBJ2-7 better. The CDR3 spells CASSPSRGTYEQYF. The CDR3 bases are TGTGCCAGCAGCCCCAGTCGGGGAACCTACGAGCAGTACTTC.